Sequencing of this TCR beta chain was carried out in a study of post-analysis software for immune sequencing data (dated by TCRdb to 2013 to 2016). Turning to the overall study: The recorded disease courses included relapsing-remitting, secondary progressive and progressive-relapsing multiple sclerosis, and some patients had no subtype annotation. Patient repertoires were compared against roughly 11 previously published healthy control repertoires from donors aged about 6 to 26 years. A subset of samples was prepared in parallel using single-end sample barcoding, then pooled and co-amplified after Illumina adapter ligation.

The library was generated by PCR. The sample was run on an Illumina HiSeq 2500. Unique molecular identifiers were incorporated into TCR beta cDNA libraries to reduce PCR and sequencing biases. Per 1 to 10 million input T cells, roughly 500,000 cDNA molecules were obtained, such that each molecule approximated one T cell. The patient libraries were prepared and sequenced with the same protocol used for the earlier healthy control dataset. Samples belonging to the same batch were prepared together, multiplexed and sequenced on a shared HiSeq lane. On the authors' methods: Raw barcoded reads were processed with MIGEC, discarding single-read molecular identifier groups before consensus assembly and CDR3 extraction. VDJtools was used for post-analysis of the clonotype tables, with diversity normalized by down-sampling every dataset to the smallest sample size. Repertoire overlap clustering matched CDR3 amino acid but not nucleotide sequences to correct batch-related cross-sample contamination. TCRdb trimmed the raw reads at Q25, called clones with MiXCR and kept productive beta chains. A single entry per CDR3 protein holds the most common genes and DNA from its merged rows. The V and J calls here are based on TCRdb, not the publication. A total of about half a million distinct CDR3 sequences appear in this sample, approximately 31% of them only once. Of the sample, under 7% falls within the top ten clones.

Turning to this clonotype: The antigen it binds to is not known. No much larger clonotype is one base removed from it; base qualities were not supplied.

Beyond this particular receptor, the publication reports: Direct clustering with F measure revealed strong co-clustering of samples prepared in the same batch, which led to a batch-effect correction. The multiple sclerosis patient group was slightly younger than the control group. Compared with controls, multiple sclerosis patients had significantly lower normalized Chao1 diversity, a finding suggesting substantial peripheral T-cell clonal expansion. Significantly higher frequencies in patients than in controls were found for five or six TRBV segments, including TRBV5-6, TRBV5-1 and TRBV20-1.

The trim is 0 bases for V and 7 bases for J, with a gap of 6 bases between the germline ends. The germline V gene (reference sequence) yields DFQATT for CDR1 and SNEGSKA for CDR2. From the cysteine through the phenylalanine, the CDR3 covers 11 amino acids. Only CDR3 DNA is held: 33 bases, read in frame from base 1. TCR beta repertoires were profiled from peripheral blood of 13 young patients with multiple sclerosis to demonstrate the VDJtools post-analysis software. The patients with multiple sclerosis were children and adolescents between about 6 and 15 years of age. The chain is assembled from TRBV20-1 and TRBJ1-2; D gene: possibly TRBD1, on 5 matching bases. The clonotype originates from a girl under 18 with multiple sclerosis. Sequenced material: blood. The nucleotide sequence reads TGCAGTGCTAGAGAAAGGGGTGGCTACACCTTC. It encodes CSARERGGYTF.